The 16 T cell receptor beta chains given below trace back to one sample, sequenced in a study of blood T cells in healthy people across ages. A second PCR of 7 to 11 cycles used a sample-barcoded 5' primer and a J-beta primer mix. TCRdb processed the 5' RACE reads anew with MiXCR; each CDR3 protein has one entry. This sample yields 1.5 million to 1.9 million distinct CDR3 sequences, of which 40% to 45% are seen a single time; roughly 3.7% belongs to the top ten. The sequencing input was blood. The receptor source for this set is a woman in her late teens or twenties in good health.

This clonotype was observed a few times. The chain is built from TRBV19 and TRBJ1-1, with a possible D match to TRBD1 (6 bases). V dropped 9 bases and J dropped 1 base, with 12 bases sitting between them. The CDR3 is made up of 13 amino acids. Germline-derived CDR1 and CDR2 are LNHDA and SQIVND (reference sequence). The CDR3 DNA reads as TGTGCCAGCCGCCACAGGGAGAACACTGAAGCTTTCTTT. This encodes CASRHRENTEAFF.

This clonotype was observed a handful of times. The chain recombines TRBV29-1 with TRBJ1-5; no reliable D call. Germline V lookup: CDR1 SQVTM, CDR2 ANQGSEA. The CDR3 is 14 residues long. V lost 5 bases and J lost 1, with 12 bases in between. The CDR3 protein is CSVSLGLSNQPQHF. The CDR3 nucleotides are TGCAGCGTTTCGTTGGGGTTGAGCAATCAGCCCCAGCATTTT.

The chain combines TRBV27 with TRBJ1-4; a weak D match, TRBD1 (6 bases). The CDR3 has 15 residues. Trimming cost V 0 bases and J 7 bases, with 12 bases left between them. Germline values: CDR1 MNHEY, CDR2 SMNVEV (reference sequence). The CDR3 coding sequence is TGTGCCAGCAGTTTATCGGGACAAGGGTTTGAAAAACTGTTTTTT. Amino acids: CASSLSGQGFEKLFF.

On this clonotype: This may arise from a read error, as a much more abundant clone is one base away. The chain is built from TRBV7-2 and TRBJ2-5; D is unresolved. The J call may be wrong; the DNA end is better matched by TRBJ2-7. CDR3 length: 12 amino acids. Per germline, CDR1 SGHTA and CDR2 FQGNSA. CDR3: CASSLFRYEQYF. The CDR3 DNA is TGTGCCAGCAGCTTATTCAGATACGAGCAGTACTTC.

This clonotype was recorded a few times. This chain links TRBV14 with TRBJ2-7; D not resolved. Germline V gene sequence: CDR1 SGHDN, CDR2 FVKESK. This CDR3 is 13 amino acids long. Trimming cost V 4 bases and J 0 bases, with 7 bases left between them. The CDR3 loop reads CASSRSVSYEQYF. The CDR3 DNA reads TGTGCCAGCAGCCGCTCAGTCTCCTACGAGCAGTACTTC.

This clonotype showed up just once. J is TRBJ2-2 and V is TRBV29-1; no definite D call. Germline CDR1 and CDR2: SQVTM and ANQGSEA. This CDR3 spans 13 amino acids. The germline V and J ends were trimmed by 4 bases and 1 base, with 7 bases remaining between them. CDR3 nucleotides: TGCAGCGTTGGGTCGGGGAACACCGGGGAGCTGTTTTTT. It is translated as CSVGSGNTGELFF.

The genes are TRBV6-2 or TRBV6-3 and TRBJ2-7; D remains unclear. Germline loops: CDR1 MNHEY, CDR2 SVGEGT. The CDR3 totals 13 residues. V was pared by 4 bases and J by 2 bases, with 9 bases between. CDR3 residues: CASSSAVAYEQYF. CDR3 bases: TGTGCCAGCAGTTCGGCAGTAGCCTACGAGCAGTACTTC.

This clonotype has ten or more counts. The chain is built from TRBV27 and TRBJ1-5; D gene uncertain. The CDR3 consists of 13 residues. The germline gives CDR1 MNHEY, CDR2 SMNVEV (reference sequence). Between the trimmed V and J ends, which lost 6 bases and 4 bases, there was a span of 10 bases. Here the CDR3 reads CASSLGWNQPQHF. The CDR3 nucleotides are TGTGCCAGCAGCTTAGGGTGGAATCAGCCCCAGCATTTT.

This sequence joins TRBV5-1 and TRBJ2-5; 16 positions match TRBD2. The germline V gene has CDR1 SGHRS and CDR2 YFSETQ. V lost 2 bases and J lost 11; bases outside the gene matches: 9. This CDR3 has 16 amino acids. The CDR3 is CASSLMGLAGGNEQYF. CDR3 sequence (DNA): TGCGCCAGCAGCTTAATGGGACTAGCGGGAGGGAATGAGCAGTACTTC.

The V gene is TRBV4-3, the J gene TRBJ2-5; D is tentatively TRBD1 or TRBD2 (6 bases each). Matching the DNA end better, TRBJ2-7 makes the J call doubtful. CDR3 length: 18 amino acids. The germline CDR1 and CDR2 sequences are LGHNA and YSLEER. As DNA, the CDR3 is TGCGCCAGCAGCCAGAGGGTACAGATTGCGGGACAACCCTACGAGCAGTACTTC. Its translation: CASSQRVQIAGQPYEQYF.

V usage is TRBV2 and J usage is TRBJ2-3; the D is unclear. The CDR3 covers 14 residues. Per germline, CDR1 SNHLY and CDR2 FYNNEI. V lost 6 bases and J lost 2, with 12 bases in between. The CDR3 nucleotides read TGTGCCAGCAGGGAACGACGGTACACAGATACGCAGTATTTT. Translated: CASRERRYTDTQYF.

As to this clonotype: At one of its ends the junction is not consistent with the germline gene, which may arise from a read error. V gene TRBV7-2 combines with J gene TRBJ1-1; TRBD1 matches at 7 bases. Germline V CDR1 and CDR2: SGHTA, FQGNSA. The CDR3 covers 15 residues. CDR3 bases: TGTGCCAGCAGCTTTTCGACGCGACAGGGTACTGAACCTTTCTTT. It translates to CASSFSTRQGTEPFF. Together with reference TRBV7-2 and TRBJ1-1, the CDR3 gives the full variable domain: GAGVSQSPSNKVTEKGKDVELRCDPISGHTALYWYRQSLGQGLEFLIYFQGNSAPDKSGLPSDRFSAERTGGSVSTLTIQRTQQEDSAVYLCASSFSTRQGTEPFFGQGTRLTVV.

This clonotype was counted only a few times. The chain combines TRBV3-1 with TRBJ2-3; no definite D call. Trimming removed 0 bases at V and 6 bases at J, with 10 bases between. CDR3 length: 14 amino acids. Germline V lookup: CDR1 LGHDT, CDR2 YNNKEL (reference sequence). The CDR3 spells CASSQDGLEDTQYF. CDR3 bases: TGTGCCAGCAGCCAAGATGGCCTGGAGGATACGCAGTATTTT.

The chain has TRBV6-2 or TRBV6-3 and TRBJ2-6; TRBD1 matches at 7 bases. Germline loops: CDR1 MNHEY, CDR2 SVGEGT. Losses at the gene ends were 2 bases for V and 3 bases for J; bases not matched to a gene: 10. The CDR3 has 18 residues. The CDR3 loop reads CASSYPTGSHNGANVLTF. CDR3 DNA sequence: TGTGCCAGCAGTTACCCGACAGGGTCTCATAATGGGGCCAACGTCCTGACTTTC.

The chain is built from TRBV7-6 and TRBJ2-3; possibly TRBD2 for D (6 bases). This CDR3 contains 13 residues. V shed 4 bases and J shed 6 bases, with 11 bases lying between them. The V gene's germline CDR1 is SGHVS and CDR2 FNYEAQ. CDR3 residues: CASSWPAGDTQYF. The CDR3, as DNA: TGTGCCAGCAGCTGGCCAGCGGGCGATACGCAGTATTTT.

This chain connects TRBV5-1 to TRBJ2-7; 11 nucleotides align to TRBD2. The CDR3 has 15 residues. With 4 bases clipped from V and 0 bases from J, the junction kept 3 bases outside the gene matches. Germline V lookup: CDR1 SGHRS, CDR2 YFSETQ. The CDR3 DNA is TGCGCCAGCAGCGTGGGACTAGCGGCCTCCTACGAGCAGTACTTC. It codes for CASSVGLAASYEQYF. The whole variable domain, remainder taken from reference TRBV5-1 and TRBJ2-7, is KAGVTQTPRYLIKTRGQQVTLSCSPISGHRSVSWYQQTPGQGLQFLFEYFSETQRNKGNFPGRFSGRQFSNSRSEMNVSTLELGDSALYLCASSVGLAASYEQYFGPGTRLTVT.